A selection of T cell receptor beta chains follows, all from one sample in a study of blood T cell repertoires in COVID-19. Here immunoSEQ multiplex PCR was the method, and the copy in TCRdb shows in-frame clones only, minus some. The table has some 74,000 clones, approximately 90% seen once. The sample consisted of peripheral blood. These receptors were taken from a woman aged 80 or over with acute or convalescent COVID-19. The CDR3 runs from the conserved cysteine through the conserved F or W. D genes are given only for firm matches. The listing skips clone size in some rows; elsewhere it reads once, few, many or a size class.

clone size	J gene	D gene	V gene	CDR3 length	CDR3 protein	CDR3 DNA
-	TRBJ2-5	TRBD1	TRBV10-2	14	CASVDTGGKETQYF	TGCGCCAGCGTGGACACAGGGGGCAAAGAGACCCAGTACTTC
-	TRBJ1-2	TRBD1	TRBV7-2	13	CASSFDRAGGYTF	TGTGCCAGCAGCTTCGACAGGGCCGGTGGCTACACCTTC
-	TRBJ2-3	-	TRBV29-1	12	CSVGLSADTQYF	TGCAGCGTCGGGCTTAGCGCAGATACGCAGTATTTT
-	TRBJ1-2	TRBD1	TRBV6-6	15	CASSPGTGVNYGYTF	TGTGCCAGCAGTCCTGGGACAGGGGTAAACTATGGCTACACCTTC
-	TRBJ1-4	TRBD1	TRBV6-4	15	CASSPTGVANEKLFF	TGTGCCAGCAGCCCTACAGGGGTGGCTAATGAAAAACTGTTTTTT
-	TRBJ2-4	-	TRBV30	14	CAWSPGVIGNIQYF	TGTGCCTGGAGTCCGGGTGTGATTGGGAACATTCAGTACTTC
-	TRBJ2-7	-	TRBV12-3/TRBV12-4	11	CASSPGYEQYF	TGTGCCAGCAGTCCAGGGTACGAGCAGTACTTC
-	TRBJ2-1	TRBD2	TRBV29-1	14	CSVGWASGYNEQFF	TGCAGCGTTGGTTGGGCTAGCGGTTACAATGAGCAGTTCTTC
-	TRBJ2-7	TRBD2	TRBV6-5	15	CASSSPPGGAYEQYF	TGTGCCAGCAGTTCCCCCCCCGGGGGGGCCTACGAGCAGTACTTC
-	TRBJ1-1	-	TRBV6-5	15	CASTPKGGAGTEAFF	TGTGCCAGCACCCCTAAAGGGGGGGCGGGCACTGAAGCTTTCTTT
-	TRBJ1-2	TRBD1	TRBV18	15	CASSPTAQGDYGYTF	TGTGCCAGCTCACCAACTGCCCAGGGGGACTATGGCTACACCTTC
-	TRBJ1-2	TRBD1	TRBV7-9	13	CASSFGTENGYTF	TGTGCCAGCAGCTTCGGGACAGAGAATGGCTACACCTTC
-	TRBJ2-3	-	TRBV5-1	14	CASSFTLDSDTQYF	TGCGCCAGCAGCTTTACCCTGGACTCGGATACGCAGTATTTT
-	TRBJ1-1	TRBD1	TRBV5-1	17	CASSLGRDSIMNTEAFF	TGCGCCAGCAGCTTGGGACGGGACAGTATCATGAACACTGAAGCTTTCTTT
-	TRBJ1-1	-	TRBV19	17	CASTVPFQGRKNTEAFF	TGTGCCAGTACCGTCCCCTTCCAGGGAAGGAAGAACACTGAAGCTTTCTTT
-	TRBJ1-1	-	TRBV18	15	CASSPPGQQNTEAFF	TGTGCCAGCTCACCACCTGGACAGCAGAACACTGAAGCTTTCTTT
-	TRBJ2-3	-	TRBV29-1	12	CSYEASTDTQYF	TGCAGCTACGAGGCTAGCACAGATACGCAGTATTTT
-	TRBJ1-5	-	TRBV30	15	CAWSVVEGSNQPQHF	TGTGCCTGGAGTGTTGTGGAGGGGAGCAATCAGCCCCAGCATTTT
-	TRBJ2-7	TRBD1	TRBV13	12	CASSLRGQGELF	TGTGCCAGCAGCTTAAGGGGACAGGGGGAATTGTTC
-	TRBJ2-1	TRBD2	TRBV6-2/TRBV6-3	16	CASSNRLAGHYNEQFF	TGTGCCAGCAGTAATCGACTAGCGGGACACTACAATGAGCAGTTCTTC
-	TRBJ2-1	-	TRBV5-1	16	CASSTIKPGLMNEQFF	TGCGCCAGCAGCACTATTAAGCCCGGACTTATGAATGAGCAGTTCTTC
-	TRBJ2-2	-	TRBV7-9	14	CASSLEGNTGELFF	TGTGCCAGCAGCTTGGAGGGGAACACCGGGGAGCTGTTTTTT
once	TRBJ1-6	-	TRBV19	16	CASSHGAGVDNSPLHF	TGTGCCAGTAGCCACGGCGCAGGGGTAGATAATTCACCCCTCCACTTT
-	TRBJ1-2	-	TRBV19	14	CASSISAGSLGYTF	TGTGCCAGTAGTATTTCGGCAGGGTCTCTTGGCTACACCTTC
-	TRBJ2-7	TRBD1	TRBV5-4	15	CASSFSGTGGYEQYF	TGTGCCAGCAGCTTCTCCGGGACAGGGGGCTACGAGCAGTACTTC
-	TRBJ1-5	-	TRBV7-9	17	CASSLAAGEYSNQPQHF	TGTGCCAGCAGCTTAGCTGCAGGGGAGTATAGCAATCAGCCCCAGCATTTT
-	TRBJ2-7	TRBD2	TRBV7-9	16	CASSLALTSTKEEQYF	TGTGCCAGCAGCTTAGCGTTGACTAGCACTAAGGAGGAGCAGTACTTC
-	TRBJ1-1	-	TRBV6-5	13	CASSLRGHDEAFF	TGTGCCAGCAGCCTGAGAGGGCATGATGAAGCTTTCTTT
-	TRBJ1-3	TRBD1	TRBV24-1	17	CATPGQGASSSGNTIYF	TGTGCCACCCCGGGACAGGGGGCCAGTTCCTCTGGAAACACCATATATTTT
-	TRBJ1-3	-	TRBV10-3	14	CAGSGANSGNTIYF	TGTGCCGGCAGTGGGGCGAACTCTGGAAACACCATATATTTT
-	TRBJ2-1	TRBD2	TRBV6-5	16	CASSYRTSGRANEQFF	TGTGCCAGCAGTTACCGGACTAGCGGGAGGGCCAATGAGCAGTTCTTC
-	TRBJ2-1	TRBD2	TRBV24-1	16	CATSDRGSFSYNEQFF	TGTGCCACCAGTGATCGCGGGAGTTTCTCCTACAATGAGCAGTTCTTC
few	TRBJ2-1	TRBD2	TRBV18	15	CASSSVAGVRNEQFF	TGTGCCAGCTCATCCGTAGCGGGAGTAAGGAATGAGCAGTTCTTC
-	TRBJ1-1	TRBD1	TRBV6-5	15	CASSYGSNRGTEAFF	TGTGCCAGCAGTTACGGAAGTAACAGGGGCACTGAAGCTTTCTTT
-	TRBJ1-1	TRBD1	TRBV19	14	CASSIDRAGTEAFF	TGTGCCAGTAGTATTGACAGGGCGGGAACTGAAGCTTTCTTT
-	TRBJ1-1	-	TRBV12-3/TRBV12-4	13	CASSAARNTEAFF	TGTGCCAGCAGTGCCGCCAGGAACACTGAAGCTTTCTTT
-	TRBJ1-6	-	TRBV7-2	15	CASSLQADYNSPLHF	TGTGCCAGCAGCTTACAGGCAGACTATAATTCACCCCTCCACTTT
-	TRBJ1-4	-	TRBV27	14	CATRKGGSNEKLFF	TGTGCCACCAGGAAAGGGGGTTCTAATGAAAAACTGTTTTTT
-	TRBJ2-1	TRBD2	TRBV5-3	16	CARSLFYGTSPSEQFF	TGTGCCAGAAGCCTCTTTTACGGGACTAGCCCCAGTGAGCAGTTCTTC
-	TRBJ1-4	TRBD1	TRBV6-4	16	CASRSLGGQGEKKLFF	TGTGCCAGCAGATCCCTGGGCGGACAGGGAGAAAAAAAACTGTTTTTT
-	TRBJ2-7	-	TRBV30	13	CAWSADTVEEQYF	TGTGCCTGGAGTGCGGACACCGTTGAGGAGCAGTACTTC
-	TRBJ2-1	TRBD2	TRBV7-2	17	CASSSGVMVAGYNEQFF	TGTGCCAGCAGCTCGGGTGTCATGGTAGCGGGGTACAATGAGCAGTTCTTC
-	TRBJ1-5	-	TRBV19	14	CASSIVSEGQPQHF	TGTGCCAGTAGTATAGTCAGCGAGGGACAGCCCCAGCATTTT
once	TRBJ1-2	TRBD1	TRBV2	13	CASTNGQVYGYTF	TGTGCCAGCACTAACGGACAGGTCTATGGCTACACCTTC
-	TRBJ1-1	-	TRBV12-3/TRBV12-4	12	CASAGVRDKAFF	TGTGCCAGCGCCGGGGTGAGGGATAAGGCTTTCTTT
-	TRBJ1-3	-	TRBV2	14	CASSDQGSGNTIYF	TGTGCCAGCAGTGACCAGGGATCTGGAAACACCATATATTTT
-	TRBJ2-3	TRBD2	TRBV7-2	15	CASSLVRGGADTQYF	TGTGCCAGCAGCTTAGTGCGGGGGGGGGCAGATACGCAGTATTTT
once	TRBJ2-5	-	TRBV6-5	15	CASSYHRQYQETQYF	TGTGCCAGCAGTTACCACAGACAGTACCAAGAGACCCAGTACTTC
once	TRBJ1-1	-	TRBV2	11	CASMANTEAFF	TGTGCCAGCATGGCGAACACTGAAGCTTTCTTT
-	TRBJ1-1	TRBD1	TRBV6-5	14	CASSRGTGNTEAFF	TGTGCCAGCAGTCGCGGGACAGGGAACACTGAAGCTTTCTTT
-	TRBJ1-2	-	TRBV5-4	12	CASSLETLGYTF	TGTGCCAGCAGCTTGGAGACACTTGGCTACACCTTC
-	TRBJ1-1	TRBD1	TRBV19	15	CASSVTGMVDTEAFF	TGTGCCAGTAGTGTGACAGGGATGGTTGACACTGAAGCTTTCTTT